The 14 T cell receptor beta chains given below trace back to one sample, sequenced in a study of T cell changes during pregnancy in multiple sclerosis. TCRdb keeps only in-frame clones here, not all; method: immunoSEQ multiplex PCR. The sample contains approximately 44,000 clones, 90% of which appear only once. Sequencing used CD4+ T cells from peripheral blood mononuclear cells, obtained before pregnancy. These receptor sequences come from a female donor with multiple sclerosis, enrolled in a pregnancy study.

The chain carries TRBV18 and TRBJ1-4, with 8 bases aligning to TRBD1. The CDR3 is 15 residues long. The V gene's germline CDR1 is KGHSH and CDR2 LQKENI. Losses at the gene ends were 4 bases for V and 5 bases for J; bases not matched to a gene: 6. In DNA form, the CDR3 reads TGTGCCAGCTCACGCGGGACAGGTGGGAATGAAAAACTGTTTTTT. It specifies CASSRGTGGNEKLFF.

V usage is TRBV7-2 and J usage is TRBJ2-3, with 11 bases fitting TRBD2. From germline, CDR1 is SGHTA and CDR2 FQGNSA. J lost 7 bases, V lost 5 bases, and 8 bases had no gene match. This CDR3 has 15 residues. CDR3 residues: CASSPAGTSGYTQYF. In DNA, the CDR3 is TGTGCCAGCAGCCCTGCCGGGACTAGCGGTTATACGCAGTATTTT.

The V and J genes are TRBV5-1 and TRBJ2-1, with D hard to call. Trimming stripped 0 bases from V and 0 bases from J, with 7 bases between. The CDR3 is made up of 15 amino acids. The germline gives CDR1 SGHRS, CDR2 YFSETQ. CDR3 in amino acids: CASSLEVRSYNEQFF. CDR3 DNA: TGCGCCAGCAGCTTGGAAGTGCGCTCCTACAATGAGCAGTTCTTC.

CDR3 DNA: TGCGCCAGCAGTCAACGTGGCAGGAGGGGAAAACGCGTTCAGTACTTC. Encoded protein: CASSQRGRRGKRVQYF. This chain uses TRBV23-1 with TRBJ2-4; D possibly corresponds to TRBD2 (6 bases). TRBV23-1 counts as an open reading frame of uncertain function. The CDR3 contains 16 residues. Trimming removed 2 bases at V and 11 bases at J, with 22 bases between.

The chain uses TRBV12-5 and TRBJ1-3; D possibly corresponds to TRBD1 (5 bases). CDR1 and CDR2 from the germline V gene are LGHNT and FRNRAP. CDR3 size: 18 residues. V dropped 1 base and J dropped 1 base, with 17 bases sitting between them. CDR3 in DNA: TGTGCTAGTGGTTTGGATTGGTCAGGGTTGGGGTCTGGAAACACCATATATTTT. It translates to CASGLDWSGLGSGNTIYF.

This chain connects TRBV6-4 to TRBJ2-1; TRBD2 matches 7 bases. With 2 bases clipped from V and 9 bases from J, the junction kept 7 bases outside the gene matches. The CDR3 extends over 14 amino acids. CDR1 and CDR2 (germline): MRHNA, SNTAGT. CDR3 DNA sequence: TGTGCCAGCAGTGACGAAGCGGGATTCGGTGAGCAGTTCTTC. Its protein product is CASSDEAGFGEQFF.

This clone turned up a few times. The chain combines TRBV18 with TRBJ1-1, with 8 bases matching TRBD1. The CDR3 is 14 residues long. V trimming: 6 bases; J trimming: 7 bases; junction bases outside the gene matches: 10. The germline CDR1 and CDR2 sequences are KGHSH and LQKENI. The CDR3, as DNA: TGTGCCAGCTCTTCGAGGCAGGGGGCCGATGAAGCTTTCTTT. It encodes CASSSRQGADEAFF.

The chain joins TRBV7-3 to TRBJ2-5; D gene uncertain. The CDR3 totals 13 residues. The germline gives CDR1 SGHTA, CDR2 FQGTGA. The germline V and J ends were trimmed by 5 bases and 2 bases, with 9 bases remaining between them. This CDR3 is CASSPVPQETQYF. The CDR3, as DNA: TGTGCCAGCAGCCCGGTCCCTCAAGAGACCCAGTACTTC.

Turning to this clone: This same CDR3 is encoded by further DNA sequences in the sample. The chain links TRBV18 to TRBJ2-7, with TRBD2 matching 7 bases. This CDR3 spans 11 amino acids. CDR1 is KGHSH, CDR2 LQKENI, per germline. Trimming cost V 3 bases and J 7 bases; bases outside gene matches: 0. The CDR3 is CASSPGGEQYF. The CDR3 DNA reads TGTGCCAGCTCACCGGGGGGGGAGCAGTACTTC.

The chain recombines TRBV7-9 with TRBJ2-3; the match to TRBD2 covers 7 bases. V trimming: 2 bases; J trimming: 1 base; junction bases outside the gene matches: 3. The germline gives CDR1 SEHNR, CDR2 FQNEAQ (reference sequence). This CDR3 comprises 15 residues. The CDR3 sequence: CASSLSAGGTDTQYF. In DNA form, the CDR3 reads TGTGCCAGCAGCTTATCTGCGGGAGGCACAGATACGCAGTATTTT.

The chain has TRBV2 and TRBJ2-6; 10 bases agree with TRBD1. The V gene's germline CDR1 is SNHLY and CDR2 FYNNEI. This CDR3 comprises 16 residues. Trimming cost V 8 bases and J 1 base; bases outside gene matches: 5. CDR3 in DNA: TGTGCCAGCCATCCGGACAGGGGGTCTGGGGCCAACGTCCTGACTTTC. Translation gives CASHPDRGSGANVLTF.

The chain uses TRBV7-3 and TRBJ2-5, with TRBD1 matching 9 bases. Germline V gives CDR1 SGHTA, CDR2 FQGTGA. V lost 5 bases, J lost 4 bases, and 5 bases stayed unmatched. This CDR3 is built from 14 residues. Written as DNA, the CDR3 is TGTGCCAGCAGCAGTTGGACAGGGGCAGAGACCCAGTACTTC. Residues: CASSSWTGAETQYF. Together with reference TRBV7-3 and TRBJ2-5, the CDR3 gives the full variable domain: GAGVSQTPSNKVTEKGKYVELRCDPISGHTALYWYRQSLGQGPEFLIYFQGTGAADDSGLPNDRFFAVRPEGSVSTLKIQRTERGDSAVYLCASSSWTGAETQYFGPGTRLLVL.

The chain has TRBV6-5 and TRBJ1-4; 8 bases are shared with TRBD1. Germline V gene sequence: CDR1 MNHEY, CDR2 SVGAGI. Trimming removed 4 bases from V and 5 bases from J; junction bases left unmatched: 3. This CDR3 has 14 residues. The CDR3 is CASSFSGGNEKLFF. The DNA of the CDR3 is TGTGCCAGCAGTTTTTCAGGGGGCAATGAAAAACTGTTTTTT.

The chain joins TRBV2 to TRBJ1-1, with a possible D match to TRBD1 (5 bases). Trimming shortened V by 8 bases and J by 1 base, and 11 bases separated the two germline ends. There are 13 residues in the CDR3. CDR1 is SNHLY, CDR2 FYNNEI, per germline. DNA of the CDR3: TGTGCCAGCCTCGACGGGGGGAACACTGAAGCTTTCTTT. Amino acids: CASLDGGNTEAFF.